The present T cell receptor beta chain was sequenced within a study of T-cell reconstitution after alpha-beta-depleted transplantation in children. Preparing the TCRbeta library involved the use of unique molecular identifiers. TCRdb redid the calling of the PCR reads with MiXCR, one entry per CDR3 protein. The sample holds approximately 490,000 distinct CDR3 sequences; 12% are singletons and the top ten take about 5%. This clonotype has ten or more counts. The CDR3 covers 16 residues. Unmatched junction bases numbered 3, after V lost 0 bases and J lost 4 bases. Germline lookup yields CDR1 SGHRS and CDR2 YFSETQ.

The V call is TRBV5-1, the J call TRBJ2-3; TRBD2 aligns across 12 bases. This specimen consisted of PBMCs from the stem cell graft donor, obtained from the stem cell graft. The clonotype was recovered from a human donor who donated a stem cell graft to a child with combined immunodeficiency. The DNA for the CDR3 is TGCGCCAGCAGCTTGGTGACTAGCGGGAGCGCAGATACGCAGTATTTT. Translated: CASSLVTSGSADTQYF. The whole variable domain, filled in from reference TRBV5-1 and TRBJ2-3, reads KAGVTQTPRYLIKTRGQQVTLSCSPISGHRSVSWYQQTPGQGLQFLFEYFSETQRNKGNFPGRFSGRQFSNSRSEMNVSTLELGDSALYLCASSLVTSGSADTQYFGPGTRLTVL.